The 2 T cell receptor beta chains reported below all come from one sample, sequenced in a study of CD4 T cells in relation to SARS-CoV-2 and coronaviruses. TCRdb keeps only in-frame clones here, not all; method: immunoSEQ multiplex PCR. Among roughly 71,000 clones listed, over 80% were seen once. The unexposed donors gave CD4+ T cells in about 2011-2018, prior to COVID-19. Sequences were obtained from memory CD4+ T cells from PBMCs. These receptor sequences come from a human donor in good health.

The chain carries TRBV6-5 and TRBJ2-7; D is perhaps TRBD1 (6 bases). The CDR3 runs 15 residues. V lost 2 bases to trimming and J lost 3 bases, with 14 bases between them. CDR1 MNHEY and CDR2 SVGAGI come from the germline V gene. CDR3 in amino acids: CASSYDFRGNYEQYF. Here the CDR3 DNA reads TGTGCCAGCAGTTACGACTTCAGGGGTAACTACGAGCAGTACTTC.

The chain recombines TRBV3-1 (or the pseudogene TRBV3-2) with TRBJ2-7, with D possibly matching TRBD1 (6 bases). CDR3 length: 20 residues. Germline loops: CDR1 LGHDT, CDR2 YNNKEL (reference sequence). Trimming took 0 bases from V and 2 from J, leaving 26 bases between them. The CDR3 DNA reads TGTGCCAGCAGCCAAGATCAAATCGAGCGGAGAAGGGGGATGACCTACGAGCAGTACTTC. Its translation is CASSQDQIERRRGMTYEQYF.